Each of the 27 T cell receptor beta chains below was sequenced from the same sample in a study of OX40 agonist ivuxolimab in advanced cancers. Assay: immunoSEQ multiplex PCR; the TCRdb copy retains only in-frame clones and omits some. This table holds around 72,000 clones, around 83% found once. Material: CD4+ or CD8+ T cells sorted from blood, obtained in a trial of the OX40 agonist ivuxolimab. Source of these receptors: an adult with an advanced solid tumor such as melanoma, head and neck, liver or kidney cancer.

The chain combines TRBV5-6 with TRBJ2-7; D unresolved. Trimming took off 4 bases at V and 2 bases at J, with 10 bases between the two ends. This CDR3 contains 13 residues. Germline V gene lookup returns CDR1 SGHDT and CDR2 YYEEEE. Here the CDR3 reads CASSPPGPYEQYF. DNA for the CDR3: TGTGCCAGCAGCCCCCCGGGTCCCTACGAGCAGTACTTC. The variable domain in full, with the rest retrieved from reference TRBV5-6 and TRBJ2-7, is DAGVTQSPTHLIKTRGQQVTLRCSPKSGHDTVSWYQQALGQGPQFIFQYYEEEERQRGNFPDRFSGHQFPNYSSELNVNALLLGDSALYLCASSPPGPYEQYFGPGTRLTVT.

V and J are TRBV5-1 and TRBJ1-1; no reliable D call. Germline CDR1 is SGHRS and CDR2 is YFSETQ. There are 11 residues in the CDR3. Trimming left V 6 bases short and J 0 bases short, with 3 bases between. The CDR3 region is CASTLNTEAFF. The CDR3 DNA reads TGCGCCAGCACTTTGAACACTGAAGCTTTCTTT.

The V and J genes are TRBV2 and TRBJ2-3, with 7 bases lining up with TRBD1. The germline V gene has CDR1 SNHLY and CDR2 FYNNEI. CDR3 length: 15 amino acids. The J segment lost 4 bases and the V segment lost 4 bases, leaving 8 bases of the junction unmatched. The CDR3 DNA reads as TGTGCCAGCAGTGCTGACAGGGACGGGGCAGATACGCAGTATTTT. It is translated as CASSADRDGADTQYF.

This clone qualifies as medium-sized. This chain links TRBV18 with TRBJ2-7; D might be TRBD1 or TRBD2, each matching 5 bases. Germline V gene lookup returns CDR1 KGHSH and CDR2 LQKENI. The length of the CDR3 is 13 residues. The germline V and J ends were trimmed by 6 bases and 5 bases, with 14 bases remaining between them. In DNA form, the CDR3 reads TGTGCCAGCTCTCCCGGGACGCCGAACGAGCAGTACTTC. It specifies CASSPGTPNEQYF.

V usage is TRBV11-2 and J usage is TRBJ1-1, with 7 bases matching TRBD1. V lost 0 bases and J lost 5; bases outside the gene matches: 0. The CDR3 totals 13 residues. Germline V gene lookup returns CDR1 SGHAT and CDR2 FQNNGV. The CDR3 is CASSLEQGTEAFF. The CDR3 DNA is TGTGCCAGCAGCTTAGAACAGGGGACTGAAGCTTTCTTT. The whole variable domain, filled in from reference TRBV11-2 and TRBJ1-1, reads EAGVAQSPRYKIIEKRQSVAFWCNPISGHATLYWYQQILGQGPKLLIQFQNNGVVDDSQLPKDRFSAERLKGVDSTLKIQPAKLEDSAVYLCASSLEQGTEAFFGQGTRLTVV.

This clone came up a few times. The rearrangement links TRBV19 to TRBJ2-7, with D unresolved. V was clipped by 3 bases and J by 1 base, with 10 bases between them. This CDR3 comprises 14 residues. Germline lookup yields CDR1 LNHDA and CDR2 SQIVND (reference sequence). CDR3 amino acids: CASSISGQSYEQYF. The DNA of the CDR3 is TGTGCCAGTAGTATTTCTGGTCAATCCTACGAGCAGTACTTC.

The chain couples TRBV7-9 to TRBJ2-5; 13 nucleotides agree with TRBD2. The J segment lost 13 bases and the V segment lost 5 bases, leaving 10 bases of the junction unmatched. The V gene's germline CDR1 is SEHNR and CDR2 FQNEAQ (reference sequence). This CDR3 has 14 residues. CDR3 amino acids: CASSPTITSGRAYF. The DNA for the CDR3 is TGTGCCAGCAGCCCGACCATTACTAGCGGGAGGGCGTACTTC.

The chain couples TRBV6-1 to TRBJ2-1; 10 nucleotides align to TRBD2. The length of the CDR3 is 15 residues. Germline loops: CDR1 MNHNS, CDR2 SASEGT. V was pared by 8 bases and J by 5 bases, with 9 bases of the junction left unmatched. The CDR3 bases are TGTGCCAGCGGACGAGCGGGAGGGGAAAACAATGAGCAGTTCTTC. It translates to CASGRAGGENNEQFF.

The V gene is TRBV6-1, the J gene TRBJ2-5; D ambiguous. The J call is in doubt because the DNA end fits TRBJ2-7 better. This CDR3 contains 15 residues. Per germline, CDR1 MNHNS and CDR2 SASEGT. The CDR3 sequence is CASSTDGSLMDEQYF. The CDR3 nucleotides read TGTGCCAGCAGTACGGACGGGTCCCTTATGGACGAGCAGTACTTC.

This sequence joins TRBV7-6 and TRBJ1-1, with D perhaps TRBD1 (6 bases). The CDR3 has 15 residues. V dropped 3 bases and J dropped 10 bases, with 21 bases sitting between them. Germline V gives CDR1 SGHVS, CDR2 FNYEAQ. CDR3 amino acids: CASSLGTGYAEGAFF. CDR3 in DNA: TGTGCCAGCAGCTTGGGTACAGGGTATGCCGAGGGAGCTTTCTTT.

This clone was observed many times. The chain recombines TRBV5-1 with TRBJ2-2; tentatively, D is TRBD1 (5 bases). Trimming removed 0 bases from V and 7 bases from J, with 10 bases in between. Germline loops: CDR1 SGHRS, CDR2 YFSETQ. The CDR3 length is 14 residues. CDR3 residues: CASSLGQGDGELFF. Written as DNA, the CDR3 is TGCGCCAGCAGCTTGGGGCAGGGTGACGGGGAGCTGTTTTTT.

This sequence joins TRBV11-2 and TRBJ2-1; D uncertain. Per germline, CDR1 SGHAT and CDR2 FQNNGV. The CDR3 totals 14 residues. V lost 3 bases and J lost 4, with 10 bases in between. CDR3 loop: CASSFLDAYNEQFF. CDR3 in DNA: TGTGCCAGCAGCTTCCTCGACGCATACAATGAGCAGTTCTTC.

The chain employs TRBV7-2 and TRBJ2-1; 12 positions match TRBD2. The germline V gene encodes CDR1 SGHTA and CDR2 FQGNSA. Trimming took 3 bases from V and 0 from J; bases not matched to a gene: 6. The CDR3 extends over 18 amino acids. The CDR3 nucleotides are TGTGCCAGCAGCTTTGGACTAGCGGGAACGAGCTCCTACAATGAGCAGTTCTTC. Translating gives CASSFGLAGTSSYNEQFF.

As DNA, the CDR3 is TGCGCCAGCAGTCAATCGCGGGACAGAAATTCACCCCTCCACTTT. Translation: CASSQSRDRNSPLHF. The genes are TRBV23-1 and TRBJ1-6; TRBD1 agrees at 7 bases. TRBV23-1 is marked as an open reading frame, function uncertain. The CDR3 spans 15 residues. V gave up 0 bases and J gave up 7 bases; unmatched junction bases: 3.

The chain employs TRBV2 and TRBJ1-2; 11 bases fit TRBD1. CDR3 length equals 15 residues. Trimming took 7 bases from V and 2 from J; bases not matched to a gene: 6. Per germline, CDR1 SNHLY and CDR2 FYNNEI. This chain's CDR3 is CASNEDRGQNYGYTF. The CDR3 DNA sequence: TGTGCCAGCAACGAGGACAGGGGGCAAAACTATGGCTACACCTTC.

The J gene is TRBJ2-2, the V gene TRBV15, with D maybe TRBD1 (6 bases). This CDR3 region has 13 residues. Trimming took 9 bases from V and 2 from J, leaving 10 bases between them. The V gene's germline CDR1 is LNHNV and CDR2 YYDKDF (reference sequence). In DNA, the CDR3 is TGTGCCACATCGGGACAAAACACCGGGGAGCTGTTTTTT. Translated, it gives CATSGQNTGELFF.

The J gene is TRBJ2-7, the V gene TRBV6-1; D unclear. The germline V gene has CDR1 MNHNS and CDR2 SASEGT. V lost 5 bases and J lost 0, with 11 bases in between. This CDR3 contains 14 residues. CDR3 protein: CASSLDAFSYEQYF. The CDR3 DNA reads TGTGCCAGCAGTCTTGACGCGTTCTCCTACGAGCAGTACTTC.

The V gene is TRBV11-2, the J gene TRBJ1-2; 10 positions agree with TRBD1. CDR1 is SGHAT and CDR2 is FQNNGV in the germline V gene. The CDR3 totals 14 residues. Trimming cost V 5 bases and J 7 bases; bases outside gene matches: 7. As DNA, the CDR3 is TGTGCCAGCAGCCAAGGTCGGGACAGGGGTGGCTACACCTTC. This sequence encodes CASSQGRDRGGYTF. Together with reference TRBV11-2 and TRBJ1-2, the CDR3 gives the full variable domain: EAGVAQSPRYKIIEKRQSVAFWCNPISGHATLYWYQQILGQGPKLLIQFQNNGVVDDSQLPKDRFSAERLKGVDSTLKIQPAKLEDSAVYLCASSQGRDRGGYTFGSGTRLTVV.

The CDR3 DNA sequence: TGTGCCAGCAGCCAGGGGGACAGGGGCGGCTACACCTTC. Translated: CASSQGDRGGYTF. This rearrangement joins TRBV7-9 to TRBJ1-2; 10 nucleotides agree with TRBD1. CDR3 size: 13 residues. Germline V gives CDR1 SEHNR, CDR2 FQNEAQ (reference sequence). V lost 5 bases to trimming and J lost 8 bases; unmatched junction nucleotides: 5.

This clone was picked up a small number of times. The chain uses TRBV7-9 and TRBJ2-1; 9 bases fit TRBD2. Looked up from germline, CDR1 is SEHNR and CDR2 is FQNEAQ (reference sequence). Losses at the gene ends were 6 bases for V and 8 bases for J; bases not matched to a gene: 11. CDR3 length: 15 residues. CDR3 nucleotide sequence: TGTGCCAGCAGTATAGGGGCTAGCGGGATGGATGAGCAGTTCTTC. Its translation: CASSIGASGMDEQFF.

The chain couples TRBV19 to TRBJ2-7; TRBD2 matches at 14 bases. Germline values: CDR1 LNHDA, CDR2 SQIVND (reference sequence). V trimming: 9 bases; J trimming: 4 bases; junction bases outside the gene matches: 5. The CDR3 covers 14 residues. In nucleotides, the CDR3 is TGTGCCAGCCGACTAGCGGGAGGGAGTTACGAGCAGTACTTC. Its translation is CASRLAGGSYEQYF. The complete variable domain, with remaining parts taken from reference TRBV19 and TRBJ2-7, reads DGGITQSPKYLFRKEGQNVTLSCEQNLNHDAMYWYRQDPGQGLRLIYYSQIVNDFQKGDIAEGYSVSREKKESFPLTVTSAQKNPTAFYLCASRLAGGSYEQYFGPGTRLTVT.

The chain recombines TRBV5-1 with TRBJ2-1; TRBD1 matches 8 bases. The V segment lost 2 bases and the J segment 5 bases; nucleotides outside the gene matches: 6. The CDR3 runs to 15 residues. The germline CDR1 and CDR2 sequences are SGHRS and YFSETQ. CDR3 region: CASSLQTGDNNEQFF. CDR3 nucleotide sequence: TGCGCCAGCAGCTTACAGACAGGGGACAACAATGAGCAGTTCTTC.

There are a few counts of this clone. The gene calls are TRBV5-1 and TRBJ1-2, with unresolved D. The CDR3 has 15 residues. V shed 0 bases and J shed 3 bases, with 12 bases lying between them. The germline V gene encodes CDR1 SGHRS and CDR2 YFSETQ. CDR3 in amino acids: CASSLDRARHYGYTF. CDR3 nucleotides: TGCGCCAGCAGCTTGGACAGAGCCCGACACTATGGCTACACCTTC.

The rearrangement uses TRBV28 and TRBJ2-5; 10 bases line up with TRBD1. The end of the DNA is better explained by TRBJ2-7, so the J call may be wrong. Germline CDR1 and CDR2: MDHEN and SYDVKM. CDR3 length: 13 amino acids. The CDR3 DNA sequence: TGTGCCAGCAGTAAGGACAGGGGGTACGAGCAGTACTTC. Protein product: CASSKDRGYEQYF.

V is TRBV6-6 and J is TRBJ2-7; D is tentatively TRBD1 or TRBD2 (5 bases each). In germline, CDR1 is MNHNY, CDR2 SVGAGI (reference sequence). This CDR3 spans 15 amino acids. V lost 7 bases and J lost 4, with 20 bases in between. The CDR3 reads CASTKAGTGLYEQYF. The CDR3 coding sequence is TGTGCCAGCACTAAAGCCGGGACCGGACTTTACGAGCAGTACTTC.

This chain uses TRBV6-5 with TRBJ1-1; D possibly corresponds to TRBD1 (5 bases). Per the germline V gene, CDR1 is MNHEY and CDR2 is SVGAGI. This CDR3 is built from 13 residues. The V end lost 0 bases, the J end lost 10 bases, and 12 bases lay between the germline ends. The CDR3 protein is CASSYSPGGRAFF. The CDR3 DNA is TGTGCCAGCAGTTACTCCCCGGGGGGGAGAGCTTTCTTT.

V and J are TRBV7-6 and TRBJ1-5, with a possible D match to TRBD1 (5 bases). Trimming stripped 4 bases from V and 10 bases from J, with 14 bases between. The CDR3 extends over 13 amino acids. CDR1 and CDR2 from the germline V gene are SGHVS and FNYEAQ. CDR3 loop: CASSSGTISPQHF. The CDR3 bases are TGTGCCAGCAGCTCAGGGACGATCAGCCCCCAGCATTTT.